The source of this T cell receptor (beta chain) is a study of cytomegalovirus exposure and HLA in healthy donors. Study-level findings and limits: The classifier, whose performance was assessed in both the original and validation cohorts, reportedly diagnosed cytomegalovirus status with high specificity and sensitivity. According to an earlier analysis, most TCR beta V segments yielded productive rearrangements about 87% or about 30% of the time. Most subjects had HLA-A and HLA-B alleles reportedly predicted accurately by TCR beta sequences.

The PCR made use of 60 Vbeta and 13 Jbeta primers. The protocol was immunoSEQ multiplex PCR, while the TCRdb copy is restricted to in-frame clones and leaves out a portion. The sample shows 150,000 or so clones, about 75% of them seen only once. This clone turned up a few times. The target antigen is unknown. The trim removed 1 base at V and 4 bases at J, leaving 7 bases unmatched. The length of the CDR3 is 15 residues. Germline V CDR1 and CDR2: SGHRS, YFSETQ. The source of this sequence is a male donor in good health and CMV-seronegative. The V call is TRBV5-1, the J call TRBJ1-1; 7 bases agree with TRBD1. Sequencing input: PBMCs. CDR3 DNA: TGCGCCAGCAGCTTGTGGTCAGGGGGGCGCACTGAAGCTTTCTTT. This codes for CASSLWSGGRTEAFF.